This T cell receptor beta chain originates from a study of blood T cell dynamics during melanoma immunotherapy. Germline lookup yields CDR1 SGDLS and CDR2 YYNGEE. The J segment lost 2 bases and the V segment lost 3 bases, leaving 6 bases of the junction unmatched. The CDR3 loop spans 17 amino acids. TCRdb's table, derived via immunoSEQ multiplex PCR, lists solely in-frame clones and lacks some. The data show around 3,300 clones, around 92% seen once. Specified time point: pre-treatment baseline. The sequence derives from a human donor with melanoma. The material sequenced was effector memory CD8+ T cells from blood, taken from a patient treated with checkpoint blockade. The V call is TRBV9, the J call TRBJ2-5; 14 bases are a match to TRBD2. The CDR3 nucleotides are TGTGCCAGCAGCGAACGACTAGCGGGAGGGGAACAAGAGACCCAGTACTTC. This translates into CASSERLAGGEQETQYF.